The sequence of this TCR beta chain was determined in a study of blood T cell repertoires in COVID-19. Study-wide context: Material from acute and convalescent COVID-19 was sourced from the United States, Italy and Spain.

In the authors' methods: For nucleated cells, counts were estimated from reference gene primer amplification. Clones were read by immunoSEQ multiplex PCR, and TCRdb kept only the in-frame ones, dropping some. D and trimming come from the DNA, and the V and J calls and clone size come from that table. Here the sample spans about 59,000 clones, 80% being singletons. CDR1 SGHNT and CDR2 YENEEA come from the germline V gene. This CDR3 has 15 amino acids. The V and J ends lost 1 base and 0 bases respectively, with 8 bases between them. Sequencing was carried out using peripheral blood. The origin of this receptor is a man aged 55 to 69 with acute or convalescent COVID-19. The chain uses TRBV11-3 and TRBJ2-3; no clear D gene. The CDR3 DNA follows: TGTGCCAGCAGCTTAGGACAAGACAGCACAGATACGCAGTATTTT. Protein: CASSLGQDSTDTQYF.